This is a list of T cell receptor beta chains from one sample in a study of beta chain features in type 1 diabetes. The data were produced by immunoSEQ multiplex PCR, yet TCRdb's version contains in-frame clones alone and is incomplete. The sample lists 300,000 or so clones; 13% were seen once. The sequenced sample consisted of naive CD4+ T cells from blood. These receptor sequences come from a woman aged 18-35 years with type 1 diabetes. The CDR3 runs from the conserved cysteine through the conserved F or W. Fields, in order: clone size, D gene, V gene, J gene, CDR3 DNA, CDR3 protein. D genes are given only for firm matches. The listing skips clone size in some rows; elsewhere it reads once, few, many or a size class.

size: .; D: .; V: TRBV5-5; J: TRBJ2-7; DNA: TGTGCCAGCAGCTTGGGAGACTTCTACTACGAGCAGTACTTC; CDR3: CASSLGDFYYEQYF
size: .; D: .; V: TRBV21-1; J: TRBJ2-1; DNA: TGTGCCAGCAGCAAAGATTTATCGGGAGGTACTAGTAATGAGCAGTTCTTC; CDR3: CASSKDLSGGTSNEQFF
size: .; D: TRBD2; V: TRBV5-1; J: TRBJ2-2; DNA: TGCGCCAGCAGCTTACCGACTAGCGGGGCCGGGGAGCTGTTTTTT; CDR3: CASSLPTSGAGELFF
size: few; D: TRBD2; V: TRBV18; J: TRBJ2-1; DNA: TGTGCCAGCTCACCCGCCTCTAGCGGTCCTGTGGATGAGCAGTTCTTC; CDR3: CASSPASSGPVDEQFF
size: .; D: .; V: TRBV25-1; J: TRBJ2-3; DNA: TGTGCCAGCAGTGAATGGGGGGAGCTCACAGATACGCAGTATTTT; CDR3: CASSEWGELTDTQYF
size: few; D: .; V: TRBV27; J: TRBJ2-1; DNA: TGTGCCAGCAGACTAAGCCCCGCGACAGTTAATGAGCAGTTCTTC; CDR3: CASRLSPATVNEQFF
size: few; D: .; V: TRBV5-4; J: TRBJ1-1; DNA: TGTGCCAGCAGCTTAAGTGTTCCTGAGACTGAAGCTTTCTTT; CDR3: CASSLSVPETEAFF
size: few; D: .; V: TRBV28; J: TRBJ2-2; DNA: TGTGCCAGCAGATCAGGACTACCCGGGGAGCTGTTTTTT; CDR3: CASRSGLPGELFF
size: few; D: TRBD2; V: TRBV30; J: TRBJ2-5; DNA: TGTGCCTGGAGTGTAGGGGAGCTAGCGGTACAAGAGACCCAGTACTTC; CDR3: CAWSVGELAVQETQYF
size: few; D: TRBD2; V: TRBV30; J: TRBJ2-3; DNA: TGTGCCTGGAGTGTAGTGGCGGGAGAGGCAGATACGCAGTATTTT; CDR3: CAWSVVAGEADTQYF
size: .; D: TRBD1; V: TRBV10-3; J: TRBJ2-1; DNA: TGTGCCATCACTCCGGGACAGGGGAATACCCAGTACAATGAGCAGTTCTTC; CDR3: CAITPGQGNTQYNEQFF